The clone carrying this TCR beta chain was found once. Per the germline V gene, CDR1 is SGHTA and CDR2 is FQGNSA. The CDR3 runs 15 residues. The V end lost 5 bases, the J end lost 0 bases, and 8 bases lay between the germline ends. The data are from a study of blood T cell repertoires in COVID-19. Looking at the study overall: Some COVID-19 samples were acute and others convalescent; all came from the United States, Italy and Spain. In each case, the material was cDNA or gDNA derived from T cells, B-cell-depleted T cells, or PBMCs.

Per the original methods: Estimates of nucleated cell counts were drawn from the amplification of reference gene primers. Repertoires were generated with immunoSEQ multiplex PCR, while TCRdb's copy carries only in-frame clones and drops some. V, J and clone size derive from that table, while D and trimming were established from the DNA sequence. In the table there are some 55,000 clones, roughly nine tenths of which are singletons. Sequencing was carried out using peripheral blood. The receptor was derived from a woman aged 40 to 49 with active COVID-19. The chain recombines TRBV7-2 with TRBJ2-6; D is uncertain. CDR3 bases: TGTGCCAGCAGCCTCACTCACTCTGGGGCCAACGTCCTGACTTTC. It specifies CASSLTHSGANVLTF.